A selection of T cell receptor beta chains follows, all from one sample in a study of blood T cells in healthy people across ages. TCRdb re-derived calls from the 5' RACE reads in MiXCR, one entry per CDR3 protein. The sample lists about 1,600,000 distinct CDR3 sequences, 42% occurring once. The sequenced sample was blood. These receptors all stem from a woman aged 18-29 years in good health. Each CDR3 is given with its conserved first and last residue. Fields, in order: J gene, clone size, CDR3 length, V gene, D gene, CDR3 DNA, CDR3 protein. The D gene is left open where the match is weak. A clone size is listed for some rows: how often the clone was seen (once, few, many), or a class if it is expanded.

>TRBJ1-1|NA|14|TRBV6-1|TRBD1
TGTGCCAGCAGGGGAGGGGGCGAGAACACTGAAGCTTTCTTT
CASRGGGENTEAFF
>TRBJ2-1|NA|15|TRBV12-3/TRBV12-4|NA
TGTGCCAGCAGCCCCGTCGGAAGGAAGGCCAATGAGCAGTTCTTC
CASSPVGRKANEQFF
>TRBJ2-1|many|15|TRBV4-2|NA
TGTGCCAGCAGCCTTACTAGTGTGTCCTACAATGAGCAGTTCTTC
CASSLTSVSYNEQFF
>TRBJ2-5|NA|15|TRBV20-1|NA
TGCAGTGCCGCCTCGGCCTCCGGGTTACACAATGAGCAGTACTTC
CSAASASGLHNEQYF
>TRBJ2-1|NA|14|TRBV5-1|NA
TGCGCCAGCAGCACCGCGACTAGTGCCAATGAGCAGTTCTTC
CASSTATSANEQFF
>TRBJ2-1|NA|15|TRBV7-2|TRBD1
TGTGCCAGCGCGGGTAGGACAGGGGATCTAGGTGAGCAGTTCTTC
CASAGRTGDLGEQFF
>TRBJ1-1|NA|15|TRBV4-1|TRBD1
TGCGCCAGCAGCCGGGACAGGAGGAGTGACACTGAAGCTTTCTTT
CASSRDRRSDTEAFF
>TRBJ2-5|few|14|TRBV12-3/TRBV12-4|NA
TGTGCCAGCAGTTTAATGGGGATCCAAGAGACCCAGTACTTC
CASSLMGIQETQYF
>TRBJ1-2|few|15|TRBV7-3|TRBD1
TGTGCCAGCAGCCCGGGGGACAGCTCTAACTATGGCTACACCTTC
CASSPGDSSNYGYTF
>TRBJ1-1|NA|14|TRBV27|NA
TGTGCCAGCAGTTCATTGAGGGGAAACACTGAAGCTTTCTTT
CASSSLRGNTEAFF
>TRBJ2-5|NA|14|TRBV9|NA
TGTGCCAGCAGCGTAGTGATAGGTAGCGAGACCCAGTACTTC
CASSVVIGSETQYF
>TRBJ1-6|few|18|TRBV3-1|TRBD1
TGTGCCAGCAGTGCTCCGGGACAGGGGCCCCTATTGGGTTCACCCCTCCACTTT
CASSAPGQGPLLGSPLHF
>TRBJ2-5|NA|15|TRBV27|TRBD1
TGTGCCAGCAGTGTACAGGGGGCGCCGATACAGACCCAGTACTTC
CASSVQGAPIQTQYF
>TRBJ2-7|few|12|TRBV6-6|NA
TGTGCCAGCTCCCCAGCTACTTACGAGCAGTACTTC
CASSPATYEQYF
>TRBJ2-7|NA|18|TRBV5-1|TRBD2
TGCGCCAGCAGCCCTGGTCCCTTAACTAGCGCTTCCACCTACGAGCAGTACTTC
CASSPGPLTSASTYEQYF
>TRBJ2-1|NA|15|TRBV7-2|TRBD2
TGTGCCAGCAGCCGCGCTAGCGGGAGTTTCGATGAGCAGTTCTTC
CASSRASGSFDEQFF
>TRBJ2-3|few|14|TRBV20-1|TRBD2
TGCAGTGCTAGGTCCGGACTAGGATTTGATACGCAGTATTTT
CSARSGLGFDTQYF
>TRBJ1-2|NA|14|TRBV18|NA
TGTGCCAGCTCACCACCGAACAGCGACTATGGCTACACCTTC
CASSPPNSDYGYTF
>TRBJ2-1|few|13|TRBV4-2|NA
TGTGCCAGCAGCCAAGATCTCGGAGATGAGCAGTTCTTC
CASSQDLGDEQFF
>TRBJ2-7|NA|13|TRBV5-1|TRBD2
TGCGCCAGCAGAGCGGGGTTTTCCTACGAGCAGTACTTC
CASRAGFSYEQYF
>TRBJ2-5|NA|15|TRBV19|TRBD1
TGTGCCAGTAGTAACTGGACAGGGGGGGCAGAGACCCAGTACTTC
CASSNWTGGAETQYF
>TRBJ1-5|few|19|TRBV5-1|NA
TGCGCCAGCAGCTTGGTCCGTACCGCCCGTTTATATAGCAATCAGCCCCAGCATTTT
CASSLVRTARLYSNQPQHF
>TRBJ2-7|NA|15|TRBV4-1|TRBD2
TGCGCCAGCAGCCTTTCGGGACTAGCGTCTTACGAGCAGTACTTC
CASSLSGLASYEQYF
>TRBJ2-7|NA|15|TRBV9|NA
TGTGCCAGCAGCGCCACCCCTCAGGAATCCTACGAGCAGTACTTC
CASSATPQESYEQYF
>TRBJ2-1|few|17|TRBV3-1|NA
TGTGCCAGCAGCCAAGGTTTCGCAGGGGAGGGCTACAATGAGCAGTTCTTC
CASSQGFAGEGYNEQFF
>TRBJ2-3|NA|15|TRBV2|NA
TGTGCCAGCAGTTACGACAGCCCTGGAGGAGATACGCAGTATTTT
CASSYDSPGGDTQYF
>TRBJ2-3|few|16|TRBV28|TRBD2
TGTGCCAGCAGTTTCAGCGGGGGGGCCGGTTTAGATACGCAGTATTTT
CASSFSGGAGLDTQYF
>TRBJ1-3|NA|16|TRBV9|NA
TGTGCCAGCAGCGTCGTACCGGGAGGCACTGGAAACACCATATATTTT
CASSVVPGGTGNTIYF
>TRBJ1-5|NA|13|TRBV11-2|NA
TGTGCCAGCAGCTTAAGTGAACTTCAGCCCCAGCATTTT
CASSLSELQPQHF
>TRBJ1-4|NA|16|TRBV4-1|TRBD1
TGCGCCAGCAGCCAAGGCCCCGGACAGGGGTTTGAAAAACTGTTTTTT
CASSQGPGQGFEKLFF
>TRBJ1-6|NA|15|TRBV20-1|NA
TGCAGTGCTAGAGATCTTTCCGACTTCGGTTCACCCCTCCACTTT
CSARDLSDFGSPLHF
>TRBJ2-7|few|12|TRBV10-3|NA
TGTGCCACCGGACAGTTCTTATACGAGCAGTACTTC
CATGQFLYEQYF
>TRBJ1-1|NA|15|TRBV7-9|TRBD1
TGTGCCAGCAGCGCCGGGACAGGGATGAACACTGAAGCTTTCTTT
CASSAGTGMNTEAFF